A selection of T cell receptor beta chains follows, all from one sample in a study of T cells in Graves' hyperthyroidism and ophthalmopathy. TCRdb re-called the multiplex PCR reads with MiXCR, one entry per CDR3 protein. The top ten clones hold less than 9.5% of a sample with approximately 560,000 distinct CDR3 sequences, 15% to 19% of them seen once. Sequencing input: blood. The receptors were gathered from a woman in her 30s with Graves' hyperthyroidism. CDR3s include the opening cysteine and the closing phenylalanine or tryptophan. D genes are given only for firm matches. Clone size is shown for a subset of rows, as once, few, many or a class of expanded clone.

cdr3_length,clone_size,v_call,j_call,d_call,cdr3_nt,cdr3_aa
17,many,TRBV6-5,TRBJ1-2,.,TGTGCCAGCAGTTACTCGAAGTTGGGGGTAACTAACTATGGCTACACCTTC,CASSYSKLGVTNYGYTF
15,few,TRBV10-3,TRBJ2-5,.,TGTGCCATCAGTGAGTCTAGGATGGATCAAGAGACCCAGTACTTC,CAISESRMDQETQYF
18,.,TRBV28,TRBJ2-6,.,TGTGCCAGCAGCGTAGTGAGTAGTCCCATCTCTAGGGCCAACGTCCTGACTTTC,CASSVVSSPISRANVLTF
14,many,TRBV7-2,TRBJ1-1,TRBD1,TGTGCCAGCAGCTGGTCCCGGGACAGGGTTGAAGCTTTCTTT,CASSWSRDRVEAFF
14,.,TRBV4-1,TRBJ1-2,.,TGCGCCAGCAGCCAAGATCGGGGGGCCAATGGCTACACCTTC,CASSQDRGANGYTF
15,many,TRBV6-6,TRBJ1-4,TRBD1,TGTGCCAGCAGTTACTCGGCAGGGGGAAGAGAAAAACTGTTTTTT,CASSYSAGGREKLFF
14,.,TRBV28,TRBJ1-6,TRBD1,TGTGCCAGCAGTTACCGCGACAGGGATTCACCCCTCCACTTT,CASSYRDRDSPLHF
15,many,TRBV3-1,TRBJ2-7,TRBD2,TGTGCCAGCAGCCAGACTAGCGGGAGCTCGTACGAGCAGTACTTC,CASSQTSGSSYEQYF
14,many,TRBV27,TRBJ2-5,TRBD1,TGTGCCAGCAGCTCGGGACAGAAACCTTGGACCCAGTACTTC,CASSSGQKPWTQYF
11,.,TRBV20-1,TRBJ2-1,.,TGCAGTGCTGGATGGGTGAATGAGCAGTTCTTC,CSAGWVNEQFF
17,many,TRBV11-3,TRBJ2-1,.,TGTGCCAGCAGCTTAGAATCCCTCCCCCTCGATAACAATGAGCAGTTCTTC,CASSLESLPLDNNEQFF
15,few,TRBV6-2/TRBV6-3,TRBJ2-1,TRBD2,TGTGCCAGCAGACCCGGACTAGCGCGCTACAATGAGCAGTTCTTC,CASRPGLARYNEQFF
15,once,TRBV19,TRBJ1-2,.,TGTGCCAGTAGTGACGGGACTCCCCCGGACTATGGCTACACCTTC,CASSDGTPPDYGYTF
16,many,TRBV6-8,TRBJ2-7,TRBD1,TGTGCCAGCAGTTACTCCCGGGACAGGGGAGCCTACGAGCAGTACTTC,CASSYSRDRGAYEQYF
14,many,TRBV6-1,TRBJ1-4,TRBD1,TGTGCCAGCAGTGATGGGACAGGGGCGGAAAAACTGTTTTTT,CASSDGTGAEKLFF
15,few,TRBV7-9,TRBJ2-7,.,TGTGCCAGCAGCTTTCAGGGGAGGGGTTCCTACGAGCAGTACTTC,CASSFQGRGSYEQYF
17,.,TRBV16,TRBJ2-7,TRBD2,TGTGCCAGCAGCCAATCAGGTCTAGCGGGTCCCAACAATGAGCAGTACTTC,CASSQSGLAGPNNEQYF
14,few,TRBV10-3,TRBJ2-7,TRBD2,TGTGCCACCGGACAGACTAGCGGGGCCTACGAGCAGTACTTC,CATGQTSGAYEQYF
16,.,TRBV19,TRBJ2-2,TRBD2,TGTGCCAGTAGTATCAGTCTAGCGGGGAACACCGGGGAGCTGTTTTTT,CASSISLAGNTGELFF
14,many,TRBV7-2,TRBJ1-4,.,TGTGCCAGCAGCTCGCGGTCCCAAGATGAAAAACTGTTTTTT,CASSSRSQDEKLFF
16,few,TRBV5-1,TRBJ2-2,.,TGCGCCAGCAGCTTGGAGGTAGCGGCCAACACCGGGGAGCTGTTTTTT,CASSLEVAANTGELFF
15,many,TRBV7-9,TRBJ2-7,.,TGTGCCAGCAGCTTCCCGGCAGTGGCAAACTACGAGCAGTACTTC,CASSFPAVANYEQYF
13,few,TRBV6-2/TRBV6-3,TRBJ2-3,.,TGTGCCAGCAGGGGGCCCTCGCAGCAAACGCAGTATTTT,CASRGPSQQTQYF
16,.,TRBV5-1,TRBJ2-7,TRBD1,TGCGCCAGCAGCTTGGCCCCCGGGACAGGTTTATACGAGCAGTACTTC,CASSLAPGTGLYEQYF
14,.,TRBV20-1,TRBJ1-3,.,TGCAGTGCTAGTCCGGCACCTAGTGGAAACACCATATATTTT,CSASPAPSGNTIYF
13,few,TRBV5-4,TRBJ1-1,.,TGTGCCAGCAGCCCGATGGGGGTTTCTGAAGCTTTCTTT,CASSPMGVSEAFF
13,many,TRBV29-1,TRBJ1-1,.,TGCAGCGTTGGTGCAGGGGAGAACACTGAAGCTTTCTTT,CSVGAGENTEAFF
15,few,TRBV24-1,TRBJ2-4,.,TGTGCCACCAGTGACCCCGCCGGTGGGGAAAACATTCAGTACTTC,CATSDPAGGENIQYF
14,few,TRBV6-2/TRBV6-3,TRBJ2-7,.,TGTGCCAGCAGCTACCGTGTCAGGACAAACGAGCAGTACTTC,CASSYRVRTNEQYF
15,.,TRBV6-9,TRBJ2-7,TRBD2,TGTGCCAACAGTTGGGATAGCGGGAGAGGCTACGAGCAGTACTTC,CANSWDSGRGYEQYF
15,many,TRBV7-9,TRBJ2-3,.,TGTGCCAGCAGCTTAAGGGCCGACGACACAGATACGCAGTATTTT,CASSLRADDTDTQYF
14,many,TRBV6-1,TRBJ1-1,.,TGTGCCAGCAGTTACCGAACAGTGGTCACTGAAGCTTTCTTT,CASSYRTVVTEAFF
14,.,TRBV20-1,TRBJ1-3,.,TGCAGTGCTAACGAGGGACGGGGTAGAAACACCATATATTTT,CSANEGRGRNTIYF
14,few,TRBV11-2,TRBJ2-2,.,TGTGCCAGCAGTCAGGGCTCGAACACCGGGGAGCTGTTTTTT,CASSQGSNTGELFF
18,many,TRBV12-3/TRBV12-4,TRBJ1-1,TRBD1,TGTGCCAGCAGTTTTTTAGTCCACAGGGGGCGGACGAACACTGAAGCTTTCTTT,CASSFLVHRGRTNTEAFF
16,many,TRBV3-1,TRBJ2-7,TRBD2,TGTGCCAGCAGCCAAGTCTTGACTAGCGGGGTCTACGAGCAGTACTTC,CASSQVLTSGVYEQYF
15,.,TRBV5-1,TRBJ2-3,TRBD2,TGTGCCAGCAGTGAAGGGACTAGCAGCACAGATACGCAGTATTTT,CASSEGTSSTDTQYF
15,.,TRBV6-1,TRBJ2-4,TRBD2,TGTGCCAGCAGAGGACCTGGACTAGCGGGAGACATTCAGTACTTC,CASRGPGLAGDIQYF
15,many,TRBV2,TRBJ2-1,TRBD2,TGTGCCAGCAGTGAACAGGGAGGTAGCGGGGATGAGCAGTTCTTC,CASSEQGGSGDEQFF
14,many,TRBV7-2,TRBJ2-5,TRBD1,TGTGCCAGCAGGCTGGGACAGGCCAAAGAGACCCAGTACTTC,CASRLGQAKETQYF
17,.,TRBV4-1,TRBJ2-6,.,TGCGCCAGCAGTCTCGACCCGGCAGGGGCCGGGGCCAACGTCCTGACTTTC,CASSLDPAGAGANVLTF
16,.,TRBV6-1,TRBJ1-1,.,TGTGCCAGCAGCCGCAGGGGTTTCAAACTGAACACTGAAGCTTTCTTT,CASSRRGFKLNTEAFF
15,many,TRBV5-1,TRBJ2-7,.,TGCGCCAGCAGACGAGGGTACCAGAGCTCCTACGAGCAGTACTTC,CASRRGYQSSYEQYF
14,many,TRBV5-1,TRBJ2-3,.,TGCGCCAGCAGCCCGGACATAAGCACAGATACGCAGTATTTT,CASSPDISTDTQYF